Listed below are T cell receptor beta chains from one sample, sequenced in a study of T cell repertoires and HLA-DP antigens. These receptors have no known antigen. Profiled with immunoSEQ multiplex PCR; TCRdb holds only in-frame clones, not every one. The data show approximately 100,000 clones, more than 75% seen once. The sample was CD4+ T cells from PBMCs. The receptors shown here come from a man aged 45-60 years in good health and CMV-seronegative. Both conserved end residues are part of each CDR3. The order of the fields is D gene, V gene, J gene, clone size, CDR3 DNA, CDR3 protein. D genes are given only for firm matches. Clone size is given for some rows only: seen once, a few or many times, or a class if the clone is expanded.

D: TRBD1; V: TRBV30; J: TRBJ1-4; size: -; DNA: TGTGCCGGACTGCCGGGACAGGGTAGGGCGGGTGAAAAACTGTTTTTT; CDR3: CAGLPGQGRAGEKLFF
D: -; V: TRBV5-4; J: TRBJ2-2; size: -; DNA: TGTGCCAGCAGCTTCGACCCCCCCGGGGAGCTGTTTTTT; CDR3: CASSFDPPGELFF
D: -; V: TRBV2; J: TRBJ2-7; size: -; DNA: TGTGCCAGCAGTGAAAGGAGGAGTGTCGAGCAGTACTTC; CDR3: CASSERRSVEQYF
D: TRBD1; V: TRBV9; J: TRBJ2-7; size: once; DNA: TGTGCCAGCAGCGCCGGAGGACAGGGGGCATACGAGCAGTACTTC; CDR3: CASSAGGQGAYEQYF
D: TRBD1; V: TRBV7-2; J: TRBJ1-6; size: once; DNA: TGTGCCAGCACCTGGACAGGAAATTCACCCCTCCACTTT; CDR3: CASTWTGNSPLHF
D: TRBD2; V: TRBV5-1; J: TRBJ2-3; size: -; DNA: TGCGCCAGCAGCTTGGGGGGGATGGATAGCGGGAATACGCAGTATTTT; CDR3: CASSLGGMDSGNTQYF
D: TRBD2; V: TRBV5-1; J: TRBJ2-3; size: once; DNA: TGCGCCAGCAGGCCTACTAGCGGGGGGGCCATAGATACGCAGTATTTT; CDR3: CASRPTSGGAIDTQYF
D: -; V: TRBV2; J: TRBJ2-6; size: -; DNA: TGTGCCAGCTCCTCTGGGGCCAACGTCCTGACTTTC; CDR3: CASSSGANVLTF
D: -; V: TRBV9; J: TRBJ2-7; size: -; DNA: TGTGCCAGCAGCACCCATGGCGGCTACGAGCAGTACTTC; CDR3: CASSTHGGYEQYF
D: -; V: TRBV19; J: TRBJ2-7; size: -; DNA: TGTGCCAGTATTGGGTTTAAAGGACAGCGGTACGAGCAGTACTTC; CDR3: CASIGFKGQRYEQYF
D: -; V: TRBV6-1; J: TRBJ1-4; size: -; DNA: TGTGCCAGCAGTGAAACATTCGGGGCGTATGAAAAACTGTTTTTT; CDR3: CASSETFGAYEKLFF
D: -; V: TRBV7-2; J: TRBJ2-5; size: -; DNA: TGTGCCAGCAGCTTAGGAGGGGCGTCGCGTACGGAGACCCAGTACTTC; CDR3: CASSLGGASRTETQYF
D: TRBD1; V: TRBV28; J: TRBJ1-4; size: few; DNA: TGTGCCAGCAGTTTAAAAGGGACAGGGAAGGAAAAACTGTTTTTT; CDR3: CASSLKGTGKEKLFF
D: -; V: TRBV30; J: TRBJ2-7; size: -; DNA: TGTGCCTGGAGTGTAAAGGGGAACCCCTACGAGCAGTACTTC; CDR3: CAWSVKGNPYEQYF
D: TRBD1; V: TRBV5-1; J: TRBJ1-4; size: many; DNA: TGCGCCAGCAGCCTGGGATCAACAGGGGTCGGTGGAGAAAAACTGTTTTTT; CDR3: CASSLGSTGVGGEKLFF
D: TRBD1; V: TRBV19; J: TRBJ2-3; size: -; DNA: TGTGCCAGCCGGGACAGTGCCTCAAATACGCAGTATTTT; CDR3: CASRDSASNTQYF
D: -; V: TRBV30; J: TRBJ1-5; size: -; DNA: TGTGCCTGGAGTGAAGGCTCCCTCGATCAGCCCCAGCATTTT; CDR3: CAWSEGSLDQPQHF
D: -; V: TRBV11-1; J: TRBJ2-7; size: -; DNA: TGTGCCAGCAGCTTAGATCTGGGGGCGGACGAGCAGTACTTC; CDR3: CASSLDLGADEQYF
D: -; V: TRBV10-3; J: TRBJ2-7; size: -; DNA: TGTGCCATCAGTAATGGGATTTACTACGAGCAGTACTTC; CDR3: CAISNGIYYEQYF
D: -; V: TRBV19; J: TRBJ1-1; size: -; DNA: TGTGCCAGTAGTATCACGCGAGGCTACACTGAAGCTTTCTTT; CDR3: CASSITRGYTEAFF
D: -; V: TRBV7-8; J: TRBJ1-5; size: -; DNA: TGTGCCAGCAGCTTAGAGGGTTACGGGAGCAATCAGCCCCAGCATTTT; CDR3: CASSLEGYGSNQPQHF
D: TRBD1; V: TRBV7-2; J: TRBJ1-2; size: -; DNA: TGTGCCAGCAGGGCCGGGACAGGGGGCGGAATTAACTATGGCTACACCTTC; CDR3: CASRAGTGGGINYGYTF
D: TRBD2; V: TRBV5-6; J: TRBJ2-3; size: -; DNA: TGTGCCAGCAGCAGCAAGCGGGGGCTACGCTCTGATACGCAGTATTTT; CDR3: CASSSKRGLRSDTQYF
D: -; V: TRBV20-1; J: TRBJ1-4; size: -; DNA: TGCAGTGCCGACGACAGGGAAAAACTGTTTTTT; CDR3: CSADDREKLFF
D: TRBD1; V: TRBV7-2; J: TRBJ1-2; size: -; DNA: TGTGCCAGCAGCTCTCGTGGGGACAGGGGCCGTTTCGCCTTC; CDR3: CASSSRGDRGRFAF
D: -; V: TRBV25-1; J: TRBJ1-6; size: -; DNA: TGTGCCAGCAGTGACTCCCGCTCCTATAATTCACCCCTCCACTTT; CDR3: CASSDSRSYNSPLHF
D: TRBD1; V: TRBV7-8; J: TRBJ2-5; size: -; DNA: TGTGCCAGCAGCCCGGGACAGGGAGGGGCCCAGTACTTC; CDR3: CASSPGQGGAQYF
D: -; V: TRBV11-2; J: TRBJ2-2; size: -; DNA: TGTGCCAGCATCCCGGGGACGAACACCGGGGAGCTGTTTTTT; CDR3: CASIPGTNTGELFF
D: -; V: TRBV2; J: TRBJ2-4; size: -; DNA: TGTGCCAGCAGTGAACAGTCAATAGCCAAAAACATTCAGTACTTC; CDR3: CASSEQSIAKNIQYF
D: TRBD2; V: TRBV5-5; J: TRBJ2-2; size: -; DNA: TGTGCCAGCAGCAGAGGGACTAGCGTGAACACCGGGGAGCTGTTTTTT; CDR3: CASSRGTSVNTGELFF
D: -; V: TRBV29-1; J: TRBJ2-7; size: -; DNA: TGCAGCGTTGGTCAGGGGCTGGAGCAGTACTTC; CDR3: CSVGQGLEQYF
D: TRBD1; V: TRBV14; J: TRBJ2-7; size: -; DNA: TGTGCCAGCAGCCAATCGACAGGGGCCTACGAGCAGTACTTC; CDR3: CASSQSTGAYEQYF
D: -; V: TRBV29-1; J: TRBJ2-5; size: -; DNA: TGCAGCGTGTCCTCTCCCAGCTCGGAGACCCAGTACTTC; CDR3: CSVSSPSSETQYF
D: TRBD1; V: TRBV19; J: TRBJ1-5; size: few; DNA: TGTGCCAGTAGTACGGTGGACAGGGCAAATCAGCCCCAGCATTTT; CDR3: CASSTVDRANQPQHF
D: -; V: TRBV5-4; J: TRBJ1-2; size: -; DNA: TGTGCCAGCAGCTTGGCCGGCAATCCGATGGGCTACACCTTC; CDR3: CASSLAGNPMGYTF
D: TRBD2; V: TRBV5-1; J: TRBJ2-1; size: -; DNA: TGCGCCAGCAGCCCCTCTAGCGGGAGCCGAGATGAGCAGTTCTTC; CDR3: CASSPSSGSRDEQFF
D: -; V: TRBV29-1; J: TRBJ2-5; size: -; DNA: TGCAGCGTTGTAAGAGGGGTGGAGACCCAGTACTTC; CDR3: CSVVRGVETQYF
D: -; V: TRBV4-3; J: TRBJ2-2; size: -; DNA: TGCGCCAGCAGCCAAGATTTTTCCTTCACGTGGACGAACACCGGGGAGCTGTTTTTT; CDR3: CASSQDFSFTWTNTGELFF
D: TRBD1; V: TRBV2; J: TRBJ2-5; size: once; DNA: TGTGCCAGCAGCCGACAGGGCCCACGAGAGACCCAGTACTTC; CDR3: CASSRQGPRETQYF
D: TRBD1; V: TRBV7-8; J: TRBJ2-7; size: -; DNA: TGTGCCAGCAGCCACTCCCAGACAGGGGCCCTTGGCGAGCAGTACTTC; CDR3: CASSHSQTGALGEQYF
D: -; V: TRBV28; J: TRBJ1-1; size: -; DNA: TGTGCCAGCAGCTTATACGGGGCTCCCTCCGGCACTGAAGCTTTCTTT; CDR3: CASSLYGAPSGTEAFF
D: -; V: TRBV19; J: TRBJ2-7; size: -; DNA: TGTGCCAGTAGTAACCCGGGCCGCTCCTACGAGCAGTACTTC; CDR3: CASSNPGRSYEQYF
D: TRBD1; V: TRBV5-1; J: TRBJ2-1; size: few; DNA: TGCGCCAGCAACCTGGGACAGCAAGGCAATGAGCAGTTCTTC; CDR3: CASNLGQQGNEQFF
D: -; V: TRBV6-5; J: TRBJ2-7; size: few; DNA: TGTGCCAGCGTGGCCAGACAGAGCTCCTACGAGCAGTACTTC; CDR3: CASVARQSSYEQYF
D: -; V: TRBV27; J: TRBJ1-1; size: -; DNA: TGTGCCAGCTTTAGGGGTAGTGAAGCTTTCTTT; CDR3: CASFRGSEAFF
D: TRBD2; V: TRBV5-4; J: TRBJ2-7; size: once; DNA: TGTGCCAGCAGCTTCCTAGCGGGAGTTAGCGAGCAGTACTTC; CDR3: CASSFLAGVSEQYF
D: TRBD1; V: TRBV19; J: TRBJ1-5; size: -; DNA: TGTGCCAGTAGTTCAAATCCGGGACAGGGAGACCCCCAGCATTTT; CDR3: CASSSNPGQGDPQHF